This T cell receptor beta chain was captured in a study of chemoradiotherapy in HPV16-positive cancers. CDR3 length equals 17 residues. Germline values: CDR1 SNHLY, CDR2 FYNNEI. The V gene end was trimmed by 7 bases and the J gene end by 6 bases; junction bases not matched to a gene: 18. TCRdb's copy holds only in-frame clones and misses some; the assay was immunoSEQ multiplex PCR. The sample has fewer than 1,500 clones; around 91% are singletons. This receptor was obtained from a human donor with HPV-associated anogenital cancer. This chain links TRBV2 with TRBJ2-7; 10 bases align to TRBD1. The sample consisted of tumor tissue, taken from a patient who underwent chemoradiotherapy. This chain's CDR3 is CASTRTGGTTRRGEQYF. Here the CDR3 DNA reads TGTGCCAGCACGAGGACAGGGGGTACAACGAGACGAGGCGAGCAGTACTTC.